The rows below give T cell receptor beta chains drawn from one sample of a study of neurological immune-mediated disorders. TCRdb itself ran the 5' RACE reads through MiXCR, one entry per CDR3 protein. The data contain under 60,000 distinct CDR3 sequences, about a tenth of them singletons. The sequenced material came from PBMCs. The receptors were sampled from a woman aged 40 to 50 with HTLV-1-associated myelopathy (HAM/TSP). Both conserved end residues are part of each CDR3. The D gene is left open where the match is weak. Size is stated for part of the rows, as once, few or many counts, or as a class when the clone is expanded.

TRBJ1-1	.	many	TRBV30	CAWRKGRDTEAFF	TGTGCCTGGAGAAAGGGGAGAGACACTGAAGCTTTCTTT
TRBJ1-4	.	many	TRBV12-3/TRBV12-4	CASRPPTGLGNEKLFF	TGTGCCAGCAGGCCGCCGACAGGTTTGGGTAATGAAAAACTGTTTTTT
TRBJ2-5	TRBD2	many	TRBV9	CASSVRQRGGTQYF	TGTGCCAGCAGCGTAAGACAGCGGGGGGGGACCCAGTACTTC
TRBJ2-5	.	many	TRBV12-3/TRBV12-4	CATAPGLVLQTQYF	TGTGCCACCGCTCCGGGACTGGTCCTGCAGACCCAGTACTTC
TRBJ1-3	.	many	TRBV15	CATTIRFSDTIYF	TGTGCCACGACCATTCGCTTTTCGGACACCATATATTTT
TRBJ1-5	.	many	TRBV5-1	CASSPGTGQPQHF	TGCGCCAGCAGCCCGGGGACGGGTCAGCCCCAGCATTTT
TRBJ2-7	TRBD2	many	TRBV25-1	CATDGTSGGDSYEQYF	TGTGCCACCGATGGGACTAGCGGGGGTGACTCCTACGAGCAGTACTTC
TRBJ2-3	TRBD2	.	TRBV10-3	CAIRSGGGPDTQYF	TGTGCCATCCGCAGCGGGGGGGGCCCAGATACGCAGTATTTT
TRBJ1-2	.	.	TRBV4-1	CASSQFEHLNYGYTF	TGCGCCAGCAGCCAATTTGAGCATCTGAACTATGGATACACCTTC
TRBJ2-1	TRBD2	few	TRBV29-1	CSVAGLSGGAGEQFF	TGCAGCGTTGCAGGTCTAAGCGGGGGGGCTGGTGAGCAGTTCTTC
TRBJ2-2	.	.	TRBV18	CASSWTAANTGELFF	TGTGCCAGCTCCTGGACCGCCGCGAACACCGGGGAGCTGTTTTTT
TRBJ2-3	.	many	TRBV3-1	CASSLPEAADTQYF	TGTGCCAGCAGCCTCCCTGAGGCTGCGGATACGCAGTATTTT
TRBJ2-2	TRBD1	many	TRBV18	CASSPGRDRNTGELFF	TGTGCCAGCTCACCAGGCCGGGACAGGAACACCGGGGAGCTGTTTTTT
TRBJ1-1	.	many	TRBV5-1	CASSWLGGPNTEAFF	TGCGCCAGCAGCTGGTTGGGGGGCCCGAACACTGAAGCTTTCTTT
TRBJ2-2	TRBD2	many	TRBV4-2	CASSPGTSGTTFPGTGELFF	TGTGCCAGCAGCCCGGGGACTAGCGGGACAACTTTTCCGGGCACCGGGGAGCTGTTTTTT
TRBJ1-5	TRBD1	many	TRBV5-6	CASSSGTGGFQPQHF	TGTGCCAGCAGCTCCGGGACAGGGGGGTTTCAGCCCCAGCATTTT
TRBJ2-7	.	few	TRBV4-3	CASSPVKKVGVYEQYF	TGCGCCAGCAGCCCGGTGAAGAAGGTAGGAGTCTACGAGCAGTACTTC
TRBJ2-3	.	many	TRBV10-3	CAIGRGKARDTSTDTQYF	TGTGCCATCGGAAGAGGGAAAGCACGGGACACTAGCACAGATACGCAGTATTTT
TRBJ2-1	TRBD2	many	TRBV5-1	CASSLVSAGGPENEQFF	TGCGCCAGCAGCTTGGTATCAGCGGGGGGGCCGGAGAATGAGCAGTTCTTC
TRBJ1-1	.	many	TRBV10-3	CAISARVNTEAFF	TGTGCCATCAGTGCAAGGGTGAACACTGAAGCTTTCTTT
TRBJ2-1	TRBD2	many	TRBV4-2	CASSQDLAGVVEQFF	TGTGCCAGCAGCCAAGATCTCGCGGGGGTGGTTGAGCAGTTCTTC
TRBJ2-5	.	many	TRBV7-9	CASSKTSQETQYF	TGTGCCAGCAGCAAGACAAGCCAAGAGACCCAGTACTTC
TRBJ1-2	TRBD1	many	TRBV28	CASSLQGANYGYTF	TGTGCCAGCAGTTTACAGGGGGCTAACTATGGCTACACCTTC
TRBJ2-1	TRBD2	many	TRBV27	CASRTSGGAYSYNEQFF	TGTGCCAGCAGAACTAGCGGGGGGGCCTACTCCTACAATGAGCAGTTCTTC
TRBJ2-1	.	many	TRBV6-2/TRBV6-3	CASSTEDGRYEQFF	TGTGCCAGCAGTACAGAGGACGGGCGGTATGAGCAGTTCTTC
TRBJ1-5	.	many	TRBV5-1	CASSLDLNQPQHF	TGCGCCAGCAGCTTGGACCTGAACCAGCCCCAGCATTTT
TRBJ2-3	.	many	TRBV29-1	CSVEMATTDTQYF	TGCAGCGTTGAGATGGCTACCACAGATACGCAGTATTTT
TRBJ2-7	TRBD2	few	TRBV6-2/TRBV6-3	CASSYSAGGPYEQYF	TGTGCCAGCAGTTACTCGGCGGGGGGGCCCTACGAGCAGTACTTC
TRBJ1-1	.	many	TRBV6-2/TRBV6-3	CASSYSIENTEVFF	TGTGCCAGCAGCTACTCGATTGAGAACACTGAAGTTTTCTTT
TRBJ1-5	.	many	TRBV5-6	CASSLQDQPQHF	TGTGCCAGCAGCCTCCAGGATCAGCCCCAGCATTTT
TRBJ1-1	TRBD1	many	TRBV7-2	CASSSRTGDGTEAFF	TGTGCCAGCAGCTCACGGACAGGGGATGGCACTGAAGCTTTCTTT
TRBJ1-4	.	many	TRBV20-1	CSARDGGGGEKLFF	TGCAGTGCTAGAGACGGAGGGGGGGGTGAAAAACTGTTTTTT
TRBJ2-7	TRBD2	many	TRBV7-8	CASSFTWTSREQYF	TGTGCCAGCAGCTTTACATGGACTAGTAGAGAGCAGTACTTC
TRBJ1-2	.	many	TRBV5-1	CASYGYTF	TGCGCCAGCTATGGCTACACCTTC
TRBJ2-1	.	many	TRBV4-1	CASSQEAGGSYNEQFF	TGCGCCAGCAGCCAAGAGGCTGGCGGCTCCTACAATGAGCAGTTCTTC
TRBJ1-5	TRBD1	many	TRBV20-1	CSARDQQGVSQPQHF	TGCAGTGCTAGAGATCAACAGGGGGTGTCTCAGCCCCAGCATTTT
TRBJ1-6	.	.	TRBV7-2	CASSSSSGGARDSPLHF	TGTGCCAGCAGCTCTTCTAGCGGGGGGGCTAGAGATTCACCCCTCCACTTT
TRBJ2-3	.	many	TRBV7-2	CASSLGVGGTDTQYF	TGTGCCAGCAGCTTAGGTGTAGGCGGCACAGATACGCAGTATTTT
TRBJ2-7	TRBD1	many	TRBV10-3	CAISNGQGQSYEQYF	TGTGCCATCAGTAACGGACAGGGGCAATCCTACGAGCAGTACTTC
TRBJ2-6	TRBD2	many	TRBV7-2	CASSLTSGGTGANVLTF	TGTGCCAGCAGCTTGACTAGCGGGGGAACTGGGGCCAACGTCCTGACTTTC
TRBJ2-3	.	many	TRBV7-2	CASSLLVQATDTQYF	TGTGCCAGCAGCTTATTAGTACAGGCGACAGATACGCAGTATTTT
TRBJ1-2	.	many	TRBV2	CASRTDKFYGYTF	TGTGCCAGCAGGACAGATAAATTCTATGGCTACACCTTC
TRBJ1-5	TRBD1	many	TRBV5-1	CASSSGQGNQPQHF	TGCGCCAGCAGTTCTGGACAGGGCAATCAGCCCCAGCATTTT
TRBJ2-3	.	few	TRBV20-1	CSGGRGQSTDTQYF	TGCAGTGGAGGTCGGGGCCAATCCACAGATACGCAGTATTTT
TRBJ1-1	.	many	TRBV7-2	CASSLLPGGNTEAFF	TGTGCCAGCAGCCTCCTACCCGGCGGAAACACTGAAGCTTTCTTT
TRBJ2-7	.	many	TRBV27	CASSLSPAGYEQYF	TGTGCCAGCAGTTTATCGCCGGCGGGGTACGAGCAGTACTTC
TRBJ1-5	.	few	TRBV5-1	CASSLRADGQPQHF	TGCGCCAGCAGCTTGAGGGCAGACGGTCAGCCCCAGCATTTT
TRBJ2-1	TRBD1	many	TRBV29-1	CSVRTQGEQQFF	TGCAGCGTTCGAACCCAGGGGGAGCAGCAGTTCTTC
TRBJ1-1	.	many	TRBV28	CASSLILNTEAFF	TGTGCCAGCAGTTTGATCCTGAACACTGAAGCTTTCTTT
TRBJ2-2	TRBD2	many	TRBV7-2	CASSPRGGITGELFF	TGTGCCAGCAGCCCGCGGGGGGGCATCACCGGGGAGCTGTTTTTT
TRBJ1-2	.	many	TRBV20-1	CSAVSSRGYTF	TGCAGTGCTGTTTCCTCCCGTGGCTACACCTTC
TRBJ2-1	.	.	TRBV6-1	CASSVLTSGAPSYNEQFF	TGTGCCAGCAGTGTACTCACGTCGGGAGCCCCATCCTACAATGAGCAGTTCTTC
TRBJ1-2	TRBD1	many	TRBV12-3/TRBV12-4	CASSLQGTANYGYTF	TGTGCCAGCAGTTTACAGGGGACAGCTAACTATGGCTACACCTTC
TRBJ2-5	.	many	TRBV5-5	CASSLTGPETQYF	TGTGCCAGCAGCTTGACAGGGCCGGAGACCCAGTACTTC
TRBJ2-7	.	many	TRBV7-8	CASSLRGGQRYEQYF	TGTGCCAGCAGCTTAAGGGGGGGACAACGATACGAGCAGTACTTC
TRBJ2-7	TRBD1	many	TRBV6-2/TRBV6-3	CASSTLRDRDTFHREQYF	TGTGCCAGCAGTACCCTCCGGGACAGGGATACCTTCCATCGCGAGCAGTACTTC
TRBJ2-3	.	.	TRBV7-6	CASSPAPFGTDTQYF	TGTGCCAGCAGCCCGGCCCCCTTTGGGACAGATACGCAGTATTTT
TRBJ2-1	.	many	TRBV20-1	CSAPNIGDYNEQFF	TGCAGTGCACCTAATATTGGGGATTACAATGAGCAGTTCTTC
TRBJ2-5	.	many	TRBV20-1	CSALTDQETQYF	TGCAGTGCTTTGACAGATCAAGAGACCCAGTACTTC
TRBJ2-3	.	many	TRBV4-3	CASSQDLPNADTQYF	TGCGCCAGCAGCCAAGATCTGCCGAACGCAGATACGCAGTATTTT